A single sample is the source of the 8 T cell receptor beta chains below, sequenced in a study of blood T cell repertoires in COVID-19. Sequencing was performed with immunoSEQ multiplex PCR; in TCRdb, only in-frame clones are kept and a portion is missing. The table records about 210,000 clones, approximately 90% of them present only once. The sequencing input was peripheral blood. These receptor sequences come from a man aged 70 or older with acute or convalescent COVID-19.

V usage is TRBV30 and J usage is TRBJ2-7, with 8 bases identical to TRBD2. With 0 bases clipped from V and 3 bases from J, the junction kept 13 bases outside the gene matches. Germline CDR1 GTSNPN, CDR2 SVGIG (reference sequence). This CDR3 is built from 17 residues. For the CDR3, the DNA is TGTGCCTGGAGTGTTGGTGGGTGGGTAGCGGGGAACTACGAGCAGTACTTC. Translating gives CAWSVGGWVAGNYEQYF.

CDR3 sequence reads: CASAMGYYEQYF. In DNA form, the CDR3 reads TGTGCTAGTGCCATGGGCTACTACGAGCAGTACTTC. This chain uses TRBV12-5 with TRBJ2-7; D remains ambiguous. Deletions cut 7 bases from V and 3 bases from J, with 10 bases between. The V gene's germline CDR1 is LGHNT and CDR2 FRNRAP. The CDR3 runs to 12 residues.

As DNA, the CDR3 is TGTGCCAGCAGCTCGGGGACTAGCGGGAGATTGATAGATACGCAGTATTTT. This translates into CASSSGTSGRLIDTQYF. The chain recombines TRBV5-6 with TRBJ2-3; 14 bases fit TRBD2. There are 17 residues in the CDR3. Unmatched junction bases numbered 8, after V lost 3 bases and J lost 5 bases. CDR1 and CDR2 (germline): SGHDT, YYEEEE.

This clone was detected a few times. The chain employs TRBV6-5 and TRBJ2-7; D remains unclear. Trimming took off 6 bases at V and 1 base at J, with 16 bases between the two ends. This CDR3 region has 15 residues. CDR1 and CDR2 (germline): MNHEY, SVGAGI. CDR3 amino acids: CASSPLSTGSYEQYF. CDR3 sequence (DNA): TGTGCCAGCAGCCCCTTATCGACGGGTTCCTACGAGCAGTACTTC.

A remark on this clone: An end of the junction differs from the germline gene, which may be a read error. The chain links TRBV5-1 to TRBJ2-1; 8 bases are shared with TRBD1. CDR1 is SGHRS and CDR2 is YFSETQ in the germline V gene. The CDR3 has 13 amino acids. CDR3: CASRLDRVNEQFF. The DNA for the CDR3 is TGCGCCAGCAGGTTGGACAGGGTGAATGAGCAGTTCTTC.

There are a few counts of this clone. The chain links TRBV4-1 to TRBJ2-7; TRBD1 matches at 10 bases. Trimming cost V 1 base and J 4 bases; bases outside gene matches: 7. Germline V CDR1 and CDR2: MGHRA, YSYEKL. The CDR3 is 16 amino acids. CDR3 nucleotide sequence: TGCGCCAGCAGCCAAGCCGGGACAGGGGTCCGGTACGAGCAGTACTTC. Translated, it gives CASSQAGTGVRYEQYF.

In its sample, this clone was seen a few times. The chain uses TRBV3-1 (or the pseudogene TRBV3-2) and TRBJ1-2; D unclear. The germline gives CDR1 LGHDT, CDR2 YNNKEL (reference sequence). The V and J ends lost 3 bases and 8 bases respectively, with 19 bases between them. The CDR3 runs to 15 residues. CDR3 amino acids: CASSHSGPSISGYTF. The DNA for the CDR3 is TGTGCCAGCAGCCATTCTGGCCCTTCAATTTCGGGCTACACCTTC.

The CDR3 DNA reads as TGCAGCGTTGAAAGGAGACTAGTCCCATCGCAGTATTTT. Protein sequence: CSVERRLVPSQYF. The chain couples TRBV29-1 to TRBJ2-3, with a tentative D call TRBD2 (6 bases). CDR1 and CDR2 (germline): SQVTM, ANQGSEA. Deletions cut 2 bases from V and 10 bases from J, with 16 bases between. This CDR3 region has 13 residues.